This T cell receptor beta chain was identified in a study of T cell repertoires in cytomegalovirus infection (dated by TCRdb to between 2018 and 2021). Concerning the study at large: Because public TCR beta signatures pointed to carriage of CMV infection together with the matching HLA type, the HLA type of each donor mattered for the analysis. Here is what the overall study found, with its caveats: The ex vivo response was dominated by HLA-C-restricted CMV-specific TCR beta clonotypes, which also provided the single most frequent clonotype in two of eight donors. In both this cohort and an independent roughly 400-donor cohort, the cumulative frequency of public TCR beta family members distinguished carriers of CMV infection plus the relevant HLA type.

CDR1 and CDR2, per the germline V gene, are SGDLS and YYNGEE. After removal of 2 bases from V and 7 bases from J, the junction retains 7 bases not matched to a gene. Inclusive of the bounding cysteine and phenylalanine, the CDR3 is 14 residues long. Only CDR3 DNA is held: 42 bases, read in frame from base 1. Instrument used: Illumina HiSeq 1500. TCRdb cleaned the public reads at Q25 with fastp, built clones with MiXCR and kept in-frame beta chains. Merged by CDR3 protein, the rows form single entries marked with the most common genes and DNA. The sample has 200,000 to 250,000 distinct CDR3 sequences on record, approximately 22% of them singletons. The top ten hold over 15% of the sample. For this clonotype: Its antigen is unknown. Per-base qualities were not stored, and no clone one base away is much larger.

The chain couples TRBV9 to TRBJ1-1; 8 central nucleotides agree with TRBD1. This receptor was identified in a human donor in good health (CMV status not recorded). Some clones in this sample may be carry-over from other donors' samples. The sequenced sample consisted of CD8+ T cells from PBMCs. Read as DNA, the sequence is TGTGCCAGCAGCGTTGGGACAGGTTCATTTGAAGCTTTCTTT. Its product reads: CASSVGTGSFEAFF.